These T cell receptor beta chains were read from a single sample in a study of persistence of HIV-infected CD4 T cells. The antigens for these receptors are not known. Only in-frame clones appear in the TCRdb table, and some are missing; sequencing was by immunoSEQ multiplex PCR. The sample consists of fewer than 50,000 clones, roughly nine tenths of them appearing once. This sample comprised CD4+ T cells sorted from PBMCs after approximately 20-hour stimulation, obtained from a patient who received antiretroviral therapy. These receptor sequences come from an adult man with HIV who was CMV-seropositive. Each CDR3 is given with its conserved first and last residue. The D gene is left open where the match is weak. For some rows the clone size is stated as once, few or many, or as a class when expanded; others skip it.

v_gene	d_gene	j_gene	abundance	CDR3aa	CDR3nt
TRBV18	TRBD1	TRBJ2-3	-	CASSPGDRGGDTQYF	TGTGCCAGCTCACCAGGAGACAGGGGAGGAGATACGCAGTATTTT
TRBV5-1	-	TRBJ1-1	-	CASSLEDNTEAFF	TGCGCCAGCAGCTTGGAGGATAACACTGAAGCTTTCTTT
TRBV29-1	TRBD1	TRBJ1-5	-	CSVGDRYQPQHF	TGCAGCGTAGGGGACAGGTATCAGCCCCAGCATTTT
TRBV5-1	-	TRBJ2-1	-	CASSYSSSNEQFF	TGCGCCAGCAGCTATAGCAGTAGCAATGAGCAGTTCTTC
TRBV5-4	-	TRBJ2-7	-	CASSLAGGRYEQYF	TGTGCCAGCAGCTTGGCCGGGGGGCGTTATGAGCAGTACTTC
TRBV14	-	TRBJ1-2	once	CASSRLDFVYGYTF	TGTGCCAGCAGCCGCCTAGACTTCGTCTATGGCTACACCTTC
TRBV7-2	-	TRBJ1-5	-	CASSPGAASNQPQHF	TGTGCCAGCAGCCCAGGGGCGGCTAGCAATCAGCCCCAGCATTTT
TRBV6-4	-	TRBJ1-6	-	CASKLQQGASPLHF	TGTGCCAGCAAACTCCAACAGGGTGCTTCACCCCTCCACTTT
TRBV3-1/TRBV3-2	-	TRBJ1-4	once	CASSMRAANEKLFF	TGTGCCAGCAGCATGAGGGCGGCGAATGAAAAACTGTTTTTT
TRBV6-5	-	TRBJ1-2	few	CASSGDPSIYGYTF	TGTGCCTCTTCCGGGGACCCGAGTATCTATGGCTACACCTTC
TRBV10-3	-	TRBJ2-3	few	CAIRAGTGSDTQYF	TGTGCCATCAGAGCGGGGACAGGTTCAGATACGCAGTATTTT